The clone carrying this T cell receptor beta chain was seen more than once but under ten times. MiXCR was used by TCRdb to re-call the PCR reads. The sample lists 13,000 or so clones; more than 20% were seen once. Germline CDR1 reads WSHSY; CDR2 reads SAAADI. V was shortened by 7 bases and J by 1 base, with 2 bases between the two germline ends. The length of the CDR3 is 11 residues. Every patient underwent thyroid surgery untreated. This sample was included in a study of metastatic and nonmetastatic thyroid tumors. The chain couples TRBV10-2 to TRBJ2-1; D not certain. This receptor was identified in a female donor with papillary thyroid cancer or a benign thyroid nodule (not recorded which). Some clones in this sample may be carry-over from other donors' samples. The sample taken for sequencing was adjacent normal tissue. The CDR3 is CASKSYNEQFF. The CDR3 DNA follows: TGCGCCAGCAAGTCCTACAATGAGCAGTTCTTC.